This is a list of T cell receptor beta chains from one sample in a study of T cell responses to AZD1222 COVID-19 vaccine. The method was immunoSEQ multiplex PCR; TCRdb's version includes in-frame clones alone and lacks a portion of them. The sample has 150,000 to 180,000 clones; 87% are singletons. Material: peripheral blood, obtained 28 days after the second AZD1222 dose. The receptor set was obtained from an adult who received the AZD1222 COVID-19 vaccine. Each CDR3 is given with its conserved first and last residue. A D gene is named only where the DNA matches it firmly. Size is omitted from some rows. Given values are once, few, many or a class for expanded clones.

length: 15; size: .; V: TRBV11-2; D: .; J: TRBJ2-1; DNA: TGTGCCAGCAGCTCATCCCGGGGACCCTACAATGAGCAGTTCTTC; CDR3: CASSSSRGPYNEQFF
length: 13; size: .; V: TRBV5-6; D: .; J: TRBJ2-1; DNA: TGTGCCAGCAGCTTGGGTTATTACAATGAGCAGTTCTTC; CDR3: CASSLGYYNEQFF
length: 14; size: .; V: TRBV6-5; D: .; J: TRBJ1-2; DNA: TGTGCCAGCAGTTCCCACCAACCGATTGATGGCTACACCTTC; CDR3: CASSSHQPIDGYTF
length: 17; size: .; V: TRBV5-1; D: TRBD2; J: TRBJ2-2; DNA: TGCGCCAGCAGCTCCATGACTAGCGGGAGCGTCACCGGGGAGCTGTTTTTT; CDR3: CASSSMTSGSVTGELFF
length: 15; size: .; V: TRBV29-1; D: TRBD2; J: TRBJ2-7; DNA: TGCAGCGGAACAGGGACTAGCGGAGGCTCCTACGAGCAGTACTTC; CDR3: CSGTGTSGGSYEQYF
length: 14; size: .; V: TRBV19; D: TRBD1; J: TRBJ2-7; DNA: TGTGCCAGTAGTACGGGCAGGGGGCCCGACGAGCAGTACTTC; CDR3: CASSTGRGPDEQYF
length: 19; size: .; V: TRBV2; D: TRBD2; J: TRBJ2-1; DNA: TGTGCCAGCAGTGACGCTAGCGGGAGGGCCTTTGGCTCCTACAATGAGCAGTTCTTC; CDR3: CASSDASGRAFGSYNEQFF
length: 15; size: few; V: TRBV4-2; D: .; J: TRBJ2-7; DNA: TGTGCCAGCAGCCAAGCGCCAGGGGCAACCTACGAGCAGTACTTC; CDR3: CASSQAPGATYEQYF
length: 16; size: .; V: TRBV5-1; D: .; J: TRBJ2-6; DNA: TGCGCCAGCAGCTTGAGGATACATTCTGGGGCCAACGTCCTGACTTTC; CDR3: CASSLRIHSGANVLTF
length: 14; size: .; V: TRBV14; D: TRBD2; J: TRBJ2-1; DNA: TGTGCCAGCAGCCGGCGGGAGCACTACAATGAGCAGTTCTTC; CDR3: CASSRREHYNEQFF
length: 14; size: few; V: TRBV18; D: .; J: TRBJ1-3; DNA: TGTGCCAGCTCACCGGGGGGCACTGGAAACACCATATATTTT; CDR3: CASSPGGTGNTIYF
length: 15; size: .; V: TRBV29-1; D: .; J: TRBJ2-2; DNA: TGCAGCGCCCTACCGGGACGCGGGAACACCGGGGAGCTGTTTTTT; CDR3: CSALPGRGNTGELFF
length: 15; size: .; V: TRBV11-2; D: .; J: TRBJ2-3; DNA: TGTGCCAGCAGCCCACGAGGGGGGAGCACAGATACGCAGTATTTT; CDR3: CASSPRGGSTDTQYF
length: 13; size: .; V: TRBV7-9; D: .; J: TRBJ2-1; DNA: TGTGCCAGCAGCTTAGTTGTGTACAATGAGCAGTTCTTC; CDR3: CASSLVVYNEQFF
length: 14; size: .; V: TRBV9; D: .; J: TRBJ1-1; DNA: TGTGCCAGCAGCGTAGATCCGGGCAGCACTGAAGCTTTCTTT; CDR3: CASSVDPGSTEAFF
length: 15; size: .; V: TRBV28; D: TRBD2; J: TRBJ2-1; DNA: TGTGCCAGCAGTTCCAGACTAGCGGGCTACAATGAGCAGTTCTTC; CDR3: CASSSRLAGYNEQFF
length: 15; size: .; V: TRBV20-1; D: .; J: TRBJ2-2; DNA: TGCAGTGCTAGTCGGGGGCGCGAAATCGCCGGGGAGCTGTTTTTT; CDR3: CSASRGREIAGELFF